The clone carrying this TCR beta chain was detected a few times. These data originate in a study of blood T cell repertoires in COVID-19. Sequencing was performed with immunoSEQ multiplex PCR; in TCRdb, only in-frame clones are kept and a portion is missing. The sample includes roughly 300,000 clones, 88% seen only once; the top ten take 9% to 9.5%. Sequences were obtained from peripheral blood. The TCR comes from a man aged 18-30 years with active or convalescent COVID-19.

This chain's CDR3 is CASSLGNGYTF. The CDR3 DNA reads TGTGCCAGCAGCTTGGGTAATGGCTACACCTTC. The chain combines TRBV5-4 with TRBJ1-2, with D unresolved. V was trimmed by 0 bases and J by 6 bases, leaving 3 bases between them. Germline loops: CDR1 SGHNT, CDR2 YYREEE (reference sequence). CDR3 length: 11 amino acids.